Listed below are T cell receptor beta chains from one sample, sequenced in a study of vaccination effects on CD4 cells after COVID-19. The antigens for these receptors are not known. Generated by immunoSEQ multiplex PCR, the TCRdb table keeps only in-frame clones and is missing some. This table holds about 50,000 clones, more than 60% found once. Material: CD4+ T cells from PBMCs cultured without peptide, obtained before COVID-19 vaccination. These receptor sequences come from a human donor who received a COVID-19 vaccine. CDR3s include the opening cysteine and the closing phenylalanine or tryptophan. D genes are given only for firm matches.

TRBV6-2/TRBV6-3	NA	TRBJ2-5	CASSYGKSETQYF
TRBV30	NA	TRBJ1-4	CAWSVDMRGNEKLFF
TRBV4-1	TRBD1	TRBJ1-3	CASSLYSTGSGNTIYF
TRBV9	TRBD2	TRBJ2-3	CASSAGLAGATDTQYF
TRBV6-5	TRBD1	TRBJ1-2	CASKGTGTNYGYTF
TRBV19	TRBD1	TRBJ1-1	CASRFDRGATEAFF
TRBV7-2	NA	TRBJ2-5	CASSSSLRGAQETQYF
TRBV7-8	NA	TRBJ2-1	CASSHRRTEYNEQFF
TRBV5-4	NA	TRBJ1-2	CASSLDPGRDLGGYTF
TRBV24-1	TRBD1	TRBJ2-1	CATSDLKTGHSEQFF
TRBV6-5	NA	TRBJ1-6	CASSYSNRDNSPLHF
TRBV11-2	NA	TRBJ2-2	CASSLLSWGANTGELFF
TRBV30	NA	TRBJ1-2	CAWSLSNYGYTF
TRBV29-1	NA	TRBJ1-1	CSVEDNSNGQHF
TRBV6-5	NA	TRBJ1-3	CASTPPSGRGNTIYF
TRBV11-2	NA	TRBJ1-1	CASSHHAVEAFF
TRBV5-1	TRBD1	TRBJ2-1	CASSSRQGRNNEQFF
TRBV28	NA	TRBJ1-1	CASSPGGSNTEAFF
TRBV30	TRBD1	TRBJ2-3	CAWSGSRGLRTDTQYF
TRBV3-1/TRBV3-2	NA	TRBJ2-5	CASSYTNGGKETQYF
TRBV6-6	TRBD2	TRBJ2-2	CASRVQRGTGELFF
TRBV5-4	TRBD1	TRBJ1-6	CASSSAGTGRTTLHF
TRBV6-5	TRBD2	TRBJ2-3	CAIRSSGGTDTQYF
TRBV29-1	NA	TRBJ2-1	CSARTTEYNEQFF
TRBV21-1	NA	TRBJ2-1	CASSKGGVDRGVEQFF
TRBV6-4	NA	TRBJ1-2	CASSPSFTGVGLYGYTF
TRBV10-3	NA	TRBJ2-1	CAISESGNEQFF
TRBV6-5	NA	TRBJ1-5	CASSYTWDFSNQPQHF
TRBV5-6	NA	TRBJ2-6	CASSFTSGANVLTF
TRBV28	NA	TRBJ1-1	CATKNGRRMNTEAFF
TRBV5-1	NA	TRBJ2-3	CASSLGGDGDTQYF
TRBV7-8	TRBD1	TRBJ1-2	CASSLLQGSQGYTF
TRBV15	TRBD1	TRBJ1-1	CATSGRDRVNKNTEAFF
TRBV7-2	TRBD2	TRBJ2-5	CASTLQGTSGKETQYF
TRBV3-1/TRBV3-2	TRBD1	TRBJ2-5	CASRPARGYWETQYF
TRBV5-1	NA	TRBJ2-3	CASRRGGSDTQYF
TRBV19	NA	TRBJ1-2	CASTLTPRQKPLPASYGYTF
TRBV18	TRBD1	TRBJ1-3	CASSPKTGASGNTIYF